This T cell receptor beta chain was obtained from a study of cytomegalovirus exposure and HLA in healthy donors. The CDR3 has 18 amino acids. Germline V gives CDR1 MGHRA, CDR2 YSYEKL. Trimming took 0 bases from V and 2 from J; bases not matched to a gene: 6. The PCR contained 60 Vbeta and 13 Jbeta primers. Authors' processing steps: Some 11 million of the approximately 80 million unique TCR beta chains counted in a later analysis were shared. TCRdb keeps only in-frame clones here, not all; method: immunoSEQ multiplex PCR. D and trimming were read from the DNA, whereas the V and J calls and clone size are those reported in that table. The data contain about 130,000 clones, around 75% of them singletons.

The chain employs TRBV4-1 and TRBJ2-7; 14 positions agree with TRBD2. The sample comprised PBMCs. The source is a man under 40 in good health and CMV-seronegative. The CDR3 nucleotides read TGCGCCAGCAGCCAAGATGGACTAGCGGGAGGCTTTCCCTACGAGCAGTACTTC. Translation: CASSQDGLAGGFPYEQYF.